A single sample gave rise to the 5 T cell receptor beta chains below, sequenced in a study of shared clonotypes between healthy human individuals. The naive CD8 fraction comprised CD45RO-negative cells positively selected for CCR7 and excluded terminally differentiated effector memory CD45RA+ cells. Sequenced by immunoSEQ multiplex PCR; TCRdb stores in-frame clones only, minus some. Here the sample spans about 2.1 million clones, about 94% being singletons. Sequenced sample: naive CD8+ T cells from PBMCs. The receptors stem from a man between 18 and 35 years old in good health. Some clones in this sample may be carry-over from other donors' samples.

The rearrangement joins TRBV5-5 to TRBJ2-7, with 8 positions matching TRBD2. V was pared by 8 bases and J by 4 bases, with 8 bases of the junction left unmatched. The CDR3 is made up of 13 amino acids. Germline V lookup: CDR1 SGHKS, CDR2 YYEKEE (reference sequence). This chain's CDR3 is CASRGLADYEQYF. CDR3 coding DNA: TGTGCCAGTAGAGGACTAGCCGATTACGAGCAGTACTTC.

The sample holds one count of this clone. Other DNA sequences of this sample code for an identical CDR3. The chain links TRBV6-5 to TRBJ1-1; no firm D call. Trimming took 3 bases from V and 4 from J, leaving 12 bases between them. The CDR3 has 14 residues. The germline V gene encodes CDR1 MNHEY and CDR2 SVGAGI. CDR3 residues: CASSYTGEGTEAFF. The DNA of the CDR3 is TGTGCCAGCAGTTATACCGGGGAGGGCACTGAAGCTTTCTTT.

J is TRBJ2-7 and V is TRBV29-1; 9 bases agree with TRBD1. Germline CDR1 SQVTM, CDR2 ANQGSEA. V was clipped by 6 bases and J by 3 bases; unmatched bases: 9. The CDR3 runs to 14 residues. Here the CDR3 reads CSVSLDRGIYEQYF. CDR3 sequence (DNA): TGCAGCGTGTCCCTGGACAGGGGAATCTACGAGCAGTACTTC.

The chain uses TRBV5-1 and TRBJ2-7; TRBD2 is a possible D gene (6 bases). V was shortened by 3 bases and J by 2 bases, with 15 bases between the two germline ends. The CDR3 is 15 amino acids. Germline loops: CDR1 SGHRS, CDR2 YFSETQ. DNA for the CDR3: TGCGCCAGCAGCTCATTTAGCGGAGTAACCTACGAGCAGTACTTC. It translates to CASSSFSGVTYEQYF.

The chain employs TRBV5-1 and TRBJ1-1, with TRBD1 identical over 8 bases. Germline loops: CDR1 SGHRS, CDR2 YFSETQ. V lost 4 bases to trimming and J lost 1 base; unmatched junction nucleotides: 3. CDR3 length: 14 amino acids. The CDR3 spells CASSVTGGNTEAFF. DNA of the CDR3: TGCGCCAGCAGCGTTACAGGGGGGAACACTGAAGCTTTCTTT.